This T cell receptor beta chain appears in the sequencing data of a study of technical replicates of blood from a handful of donors. In germline, CDR1 is MNHEY, CDR2 SVGAGI. This CDR3 is built from 14 residues. Trimming pared 3 bases from V and 10 bases from J, leaving 13 bases between. Some clones are missing from TCRdb's copy, which holds only in-frame ones; the method was immunoSEQ multiplex PCR. The sample consists of approximately 51,000 clones, roughly 93% of them appearing once. What was sequenced was PBMCs. The sequence came from a human donor in good health. Some clones in this sample may be carry-over from other donors' samples. This chain connects TRBV6-5 to TRBJ1-6, with D perhaps TRBD1 (6 bases). CDR3 protein: CASSYRQVNSPLHF. DNA of the CDR3: TGTGCCAGCAGTTATAGACAGGTGAACTCACCCCTCCACTTT.